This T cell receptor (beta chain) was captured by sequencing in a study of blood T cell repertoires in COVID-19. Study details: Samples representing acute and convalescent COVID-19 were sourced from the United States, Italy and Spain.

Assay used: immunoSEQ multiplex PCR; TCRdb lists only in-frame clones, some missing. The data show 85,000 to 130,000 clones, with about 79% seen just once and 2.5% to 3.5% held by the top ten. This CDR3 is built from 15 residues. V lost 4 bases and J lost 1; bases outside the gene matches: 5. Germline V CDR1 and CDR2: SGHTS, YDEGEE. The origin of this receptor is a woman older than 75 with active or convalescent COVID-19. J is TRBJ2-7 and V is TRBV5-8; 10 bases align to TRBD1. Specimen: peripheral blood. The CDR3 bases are TGTGCCAGCAGCCGTTTGGGACAGGGGTCCTACGAGCAGTACTTC. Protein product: CASSRLGQGSYEQYF.